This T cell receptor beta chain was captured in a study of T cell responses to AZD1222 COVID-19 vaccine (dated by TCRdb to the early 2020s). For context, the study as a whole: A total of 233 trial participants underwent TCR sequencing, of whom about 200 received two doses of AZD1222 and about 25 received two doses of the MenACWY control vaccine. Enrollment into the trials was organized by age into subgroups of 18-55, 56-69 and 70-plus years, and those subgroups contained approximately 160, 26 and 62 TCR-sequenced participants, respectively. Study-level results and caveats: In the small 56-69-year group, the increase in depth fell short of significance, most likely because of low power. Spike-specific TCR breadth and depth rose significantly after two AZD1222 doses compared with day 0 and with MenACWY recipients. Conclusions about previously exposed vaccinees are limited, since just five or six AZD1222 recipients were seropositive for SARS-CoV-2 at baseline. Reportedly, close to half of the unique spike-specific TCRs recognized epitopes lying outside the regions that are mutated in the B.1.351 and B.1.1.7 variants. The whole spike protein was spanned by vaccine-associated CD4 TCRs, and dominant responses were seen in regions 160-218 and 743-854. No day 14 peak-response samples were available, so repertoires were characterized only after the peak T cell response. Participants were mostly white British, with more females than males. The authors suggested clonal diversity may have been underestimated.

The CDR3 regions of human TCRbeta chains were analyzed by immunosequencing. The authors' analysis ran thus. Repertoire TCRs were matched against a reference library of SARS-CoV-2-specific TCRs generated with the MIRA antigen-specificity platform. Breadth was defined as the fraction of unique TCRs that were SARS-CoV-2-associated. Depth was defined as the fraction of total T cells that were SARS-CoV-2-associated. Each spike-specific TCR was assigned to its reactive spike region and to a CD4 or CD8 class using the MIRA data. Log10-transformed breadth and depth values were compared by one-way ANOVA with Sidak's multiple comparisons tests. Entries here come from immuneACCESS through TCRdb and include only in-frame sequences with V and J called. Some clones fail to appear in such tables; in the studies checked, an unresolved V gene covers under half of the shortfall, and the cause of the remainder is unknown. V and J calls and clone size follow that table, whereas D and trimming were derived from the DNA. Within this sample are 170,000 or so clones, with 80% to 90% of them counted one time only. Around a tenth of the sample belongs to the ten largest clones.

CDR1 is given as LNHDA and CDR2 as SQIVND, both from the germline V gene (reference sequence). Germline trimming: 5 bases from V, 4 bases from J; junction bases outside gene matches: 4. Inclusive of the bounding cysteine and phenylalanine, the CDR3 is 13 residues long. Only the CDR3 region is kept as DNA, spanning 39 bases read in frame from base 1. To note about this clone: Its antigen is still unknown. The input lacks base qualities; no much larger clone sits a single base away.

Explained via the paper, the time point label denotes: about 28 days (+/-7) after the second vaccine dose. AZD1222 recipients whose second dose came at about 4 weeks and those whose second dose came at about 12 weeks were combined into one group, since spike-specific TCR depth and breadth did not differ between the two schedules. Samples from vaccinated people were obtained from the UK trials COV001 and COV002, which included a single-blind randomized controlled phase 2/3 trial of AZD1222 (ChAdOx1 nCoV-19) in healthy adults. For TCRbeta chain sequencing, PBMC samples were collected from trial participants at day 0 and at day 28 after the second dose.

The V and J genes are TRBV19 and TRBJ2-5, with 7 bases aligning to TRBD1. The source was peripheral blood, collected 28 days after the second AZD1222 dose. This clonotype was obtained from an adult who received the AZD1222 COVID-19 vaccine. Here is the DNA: TGTGCCAGTAGTCCTCGACAGGGAGAGACCCAGTACTTC. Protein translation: CASSPRQGETQYF.